This T cell receptor beta chain was observed in a study of T-cell reconstitution after alpha-beta-depleted transplantation in children. The TCRbeta library incorporated unique molecular identifiers. TCRdb analysed the PCR reads with MiXCR anew, one entry per CDR3 protein. The sample records fewer than 350,000 distinct CDR3 sequences, 7.5% to 9% being singletons. Only a few counts were recorded for this clonotype. The target antigen is unknown. Study findings and constraints: About two months after transplant, alpha-beta T cells reportedly came from several hundred expanded graft clones. A year post-transplant, T-cell counts and diversity derived mostly from newly produced T cells.

J was trimmed by 6 bases and V by 2 bases; bases with no gene match: 9. Germline CDR1 reads MNHEY; CDR2 reads SMNVEV (reference sequence). This CDR3 spans 17 amino acids. The TCR comes from a female patient aged 2 to 10 who had a stem cell transplant for Fanconi anemia, so the T cells may come from the graft donor. This material consisted of peripheral blood, taken 360 days after TCRalphabeta/CD19-depleted stem cell transplant. The genes are TRBV27 and TRBJ1-6, with 8 bases aligning to TRBD1. For the CDR3, the DNA is TGTGCCAGCAGTTTAACTGGACAGGGCCCCCCTAATTCACCCCTCCACTTT. As protein: CASSLTGQGPPNSPLHF.